A single sample is the source of the 5 T cell receptor beta chains below, sequenced in a study of shared clonotypes between healthy human individuals. The method was immunoSEQ multiplex PCR; TCRdb's version includes in-frame clones alone and lacks a portion of them. Here the sample spans 500,000 or so clones, about 96% being singletons. Sequencing was carried out using naive CD4+ T cells sorted from blood. Sample subset: CD45RA+ positively selected. Every receptor here comes from a woman aged 25 to 45 in good health.

V and J are TRBV2 and TRBJ2-2; TRBD1 might be the D (5 bases). Trimming removed 4 bases at V and 2 bases at J, with 14 bases between. CDR3 size: 16 residues. Germline assignment: CDR1 SNHLY and CDR2 FYNNEI. As DNA, the CDR3 is TGTGCCAGCAGTGGAATGGGGCGGAAAAACACCGGGGAGCTGTTTTTT. This codes for CASSGMGRKNTGELFF.

This chain uses TRBV5-8 with TRBJ2-3, with D possibly matching TRBD2 (6 bases). V dropped 0 bases and J dropped 2 bases, with 13 bases sitting between them. This CDR3 contains 16 residues. Germline V gives CDR1 SGHTS, CDR2 YDEGEE. This chain's CDR3 is CASSLGVADYTDTQYF. DNA of the CDR3: TGTGCCAGCAGCTTGGGGGTAGCGGATTACACAGATACGCAGTATTTT.

The chain recombines TRBV6-5 with TRBJ2-2; TRBD1 agrees at 8 bases. The CDR3 has 15 amino acids. Germline-derived CDR1 and CDR2 are MNHEY and SVGAGI. J gave up 6 bases and V 0 bases, and 3 bases lay outside the gene matches. As DNA, the CDR3 is TGTGCCAGCAGTTACTCCGAGACAGGGGCCGGGGAGCTGTTTTTT. Encoded protein: CASSYSETGAGELFF.

The J gene is TRBJ2-7, the V gene TRBV5-1; no clear D gene. The germline V gene encodes CDR1 SGHRS and CDR2 YFSETQ. The CDR3 totals 13 residues. Trimming pared 2 bases from V and 5 bases from J, leaving 11 bases between. The CDR3 region has the DNA TGCGCCAGCAGCTTTTTGGCAGGCCACGAGCAGTACTTC. Its translation: CASSFLAGHEQYF.

The chain recombines TRBV28 with TRBJ2-1; 13 nucleotides match TRBD2. V dropped 8 bases and J dropped 8; count of bases not matched to a gene: 3. This CDR3 region has 13 residues. Germline CDR1 and CDR2: MDHEN and SYDVKM. Written as DNA, the CDR3 is TGTGCCAGCGGACTAGCGGGAGTTGATGAGCAGTTCTTC. Translation gives CASGLAGVDEQFF.